This is a list of T cell receptor beta chains from one sample in a study of blood T cell repertoires in COVID-19. Using immunoSEQ multiplex PCR, the repertoire was profiled, and TCRdb retains in-frame clones only, with some absent. The data hold around 30,000 clones, with more than 90% observed a single time. Sequenced sample: peripheral blood. The receptors here all came from a man between 65 and 80 years old with active or convalescent COVID-19. The CDR3 runs from the conserved cysteine through the conserved F or W.

v_gene,len,j_gene,CDR3aa
TRBV7-9,16,TRBJ1-2,CASSQTTGVGGYGYTF
TRBV7-2,15,TRBJ1-5,CASSLEHSSSRPQHF
TRBV5-5,15,TRBJ1-4,CASSLLRGAGEKLFF
TRBV5-4,16,TRBJ2-1,CASTTAGGSSYNEQFF
TRBV5-4,16,TRBJ1-4,CASSFSPDRFNEKLFF
TRBV5-1,13,TRBJ2-5,CASSISGEETQYF
TRBV19,15,TRBJ1-1,CASSPRQGASTEAFF
TRBV6-5,12,TRBJ2-1,CAILGGKGEQFF
TRBV3-1/TRBV3-2,17,TRBJ2-2,CASSQLAGGPGTGELFF
TRBV4-3,15,TRBJ2-5,CASSSQRGPQETQYF
TRBV6-1,11,TRBJ1-2,CASSEGWGYTF
TRBV5-4,13,TRBJ1-2,CASSLDSTYGYTF